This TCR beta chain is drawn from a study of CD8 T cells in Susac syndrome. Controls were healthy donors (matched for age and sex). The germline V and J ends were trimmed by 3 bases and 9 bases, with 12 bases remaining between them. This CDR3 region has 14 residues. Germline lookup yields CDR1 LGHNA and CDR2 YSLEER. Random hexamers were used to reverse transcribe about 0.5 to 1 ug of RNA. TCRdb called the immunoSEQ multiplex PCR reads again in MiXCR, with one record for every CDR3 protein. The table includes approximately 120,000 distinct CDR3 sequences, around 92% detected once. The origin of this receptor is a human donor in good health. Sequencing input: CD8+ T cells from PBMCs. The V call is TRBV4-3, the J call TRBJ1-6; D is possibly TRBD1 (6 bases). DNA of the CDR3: TGCGCCAGCAGCCAGGGGGGGGGCACTTCACCCCTCCACTTT. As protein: CASSQGGGTSPLHF.